The 29 T cell receptor delta chains below were found in one sample sequenced in a study of gamma-delta T cells after stem cell transplantation. TCRdb re-identified clones in the RT-PCR reads via CATT. The sample has fewer than 2,000 delta-chain clones, about 2.3% seen once. Sample: gamma-delta T cells. The receptors were sampled from a human donor. It is not recorded whose cells these are; they may come from a transplant donor.

This clone appeared a few times. The protein that TCRdb holds for this DNA derives from a much larger clone and differs from the translated DNA at residue 6, which likely indicates a read error; the protein shown here is translated from the DNA. V gene TRDV2 combines with J gene TRDJ1, with TRDD3 matching over 10 bases. V trimming: 3 bases; J trimming: 3 bases; junction bases outside the gene matches: 21. The CDR3 length is 20 residues. Germline CDR1 is GEAIGNYY and CDR2 is EKD. The CDR3 sequence is CACDSTLTGGSPQEADKLIF. CDR3 bases: TGTGCCTGTGACTCGACGCTTACTGGGGGATCACCCCAGGAGGCCGATAAACTCATCTTT.

Regarding this clone: With a far larger clone one base away, a read error is the likely cause. This sample also contains other DNA sequences that code for the same CDR3. J is TRDJ1 and V is TRDV2; 13 nucleotides agree with TRDD3. Germline trimming cut 3 bases from V and 1 base from J; bases unmatched to any gene: 22. The germline V gene encodes CDR1 GEAIGNYY and CDR2 EKD. The CDR3 extends over 22 amino acids. The CDR3 bases are TGTGCCTGTGACCTAATTTCTTCCGCTCTACTGGGGGATACGAGGGGCACCGATAAACTCATCTTT. Translating gives CACDLISSALLGDTRGTDKLIF.

On this clone: This likely stems from a read error, as it lies one base from a far larger clone. Within the sample, other DNA sequences also encode this same CDR3. This rearrangement joins TRDV2 to TRDJ1; TRDD2 agrees at 9 bases. V was clipped by 3 bases and J by 2 bases; unmatched bases: 21. Per germline, CDR1 GEAIGNYY and CDR2 EKD. The CDR3 totals 20 residues. The CDR3 nucleotides are TGTGCCTGTGACCCGATCGAAGGCCTTCCTACGCCGGGGTTTACCGATAAACTCATCTTT. Protein product: CACDPIEGLPTPGFTDKLIF.

This clone was picked up a small number of times. The chain joins TRDV2 to TRDJ1; TRDD3 matches 11 bases. V lost 0 bases and J lost 4; bases outside the gene matches: 9. The CDR3 consists of 17 residues. Germline-derived CDR1 and CDR2 are GEAIGNYY and EKD. The CDR3 region has the DNA TGTGCCTGTGACACCGTTCTGGGGGATACAAGCAGCGATAAACTCATCTTT. This encodes CACDTVLGDTSSDKLIF.

This clone has more than one count but fewer than ten. The protein held in TCRdb is that of a much larger clone and does not match this DNA's translation at residues 7 and 17, likely because of a read error; the protein shown is translated from the DNA. The rearrangement joins TRDV2 to TRDJ1; 10 bases line up with TRDD3. CDR1 is GEAIGNYY and CDR2 is EKD in the germline V gene. CDR3 length equals 20 residues. CDR3 amino acids: CACDTLPGDTRVAHTDELIF. The CDR3 DNA follows: TGTGCCTGTGACACTCTACCGGGGGATACGCGAGTTGCCCACACCGATGAACTCATCTTT.

A note on this clone: This DNA translates differently at residue 9 from the TCRdb protein, which is that of a much larger clone; a read error is likely, and the protein shown is the DNA's own translation. V is TRDV2 and J is TRDJ1, with D unclear. Trimming took off 1 base at V and 0 bases at J, with 20 bases between the two ends. The V gene's germline CDR1 is GEAIGNYY and CDR2 EKD. The CDR3 has 18 residues. The CDR3 spells CACDTVYTVGDYTDKLIF. CDR3 nucleotide sequence: TGTGCCTGTGACACTGTCTATACTGTGGGAGATTACACCGATAAACTCATCTTT.

A note on this clone: The TCRdb protein, from a much larger clone, departs from this DNA's translation at residue 12, likely by read error; the protein shown derives from the DNA. CDR3 loop: CACVPLGDTDKPIF. The CDR3 DNA is TGTGCCTGTGTGCCACTGGGGGACACCGATAAACCCATCTTT. The chain joins TRDV2 to TRDJ1; 9 bases align to TRDD3. Germline CDR1 GEAIGNYY, CDR2 EKD. The CDR3 loop spans 14 amino acids.

This chain connects TRDV2 to TRDJ1, with a possible D match to TRDD3 (6 bases). The V and J ends lost 3 bases and 0 bases respectively, with 25 bases between them. CDR3 length: 19 residues. Germline CDR1 is GEAIGNYY and CDR2 is EKD. The CDR3 DNA sequence: TGTGCCTGTGACGCCCTAGGGGGACGGGCCGACCTTTACACCGATAAACTCATCTTT. As protein: CACDALGGRADLYTDKLIF.

This clone was seen a handful of times. TCRdb's protein for this DNA is that of a much larger clone and differs from the translation at residue 9, likely a read error; the protein shown is the DNA translation. The chain is built from TRDV2 and TRDJ1; D is unresolved. Germline V gene data show CDR1 as GEAIGNYY and CDR2 as EKD. The CDR3 consists of 14 residues. V lost 2 bases and J 4 bases, leaving 13 bases between the germline ends. As DNA, the CDR3 is TGTGCCTGTGACAGTCTGTCGTACATCGATAAACTCATCTTT. It specifies CACDSLSYIDKLIF.

To note about this clone: A single base is all that separates this from a far larger clone, so a read error is likely. The identical CDR3 is also encoded by other nucleotide sequences in the sample. V usage is TRDV2 and J usage is TRDJ1, with 10 bases identical to TRDD3. The germline CDR1 and CDR2 sequences are GEAIGNYY and EKD. Germline trimming cut 3 bases from V and 5 bases from J; bases unmatched to any gene: 23. This CDR3 region has 20 residues. The CDR3: CACDSMLTGGSPQEADKLIF. The CDR3, as DNA: TGTGCCTGTGACTCGATGCTTACTGGGGGATCACCCCAGGAGGCAGATAAACTCATCTTT.

The CDR3 region is CACDTVGENTDKLIF. The CDR3 bases are TGTGCCTGTGACACGGTCGGGGAGAACACCGATAAACTCATCTTT. The chain employs TRDV2 and TRDJ1, with D perhaps TRDD3 (5 bases). Trimming stripped 1 base from V and 0 bases from J, with 11 bases between. This CDR3 is built from 15 residues. Germline V gene sequence: CDR1 GEAIGNYY, CDR2 EKD.

This clone is judged large. Other DNA sequences in the same sample also yield this CDR3. V gene TRDV2 combines with J gene TRDJ1; 9 positions agree with TRDD3. The trim removed 0 bases at V and 2 bases at J, leaving 12 bases unmatched. This CDR3 spans 18 amino acids. Germline V gives CDR1 GEAIGNYY, CDR2 EKD. CDR3 sequence: CACDTVLAGGLRTDKLIF. Here the CDR3 DNA reads TGTGCCTGTGACACCGTTCTGGCTGGGGGATTAAGGACCGATAAACTCATCTTT.

The chain employs TRDV2 and TRDJ1; 11 nucleotides line up with TRDD3. This CDR3 is 25 amino acids long. Unmatched junction bases numbered 31, after V lost 0 bases and J lost 2 bases. Looked up from germline, CDR1 is GEAIGNYY and CDR2 is EKD. The CDR3 reads CACDTLNPPILGDKGPDRMTDKLIF. The CDR3 DNA follows: TGTGCCTGTGACACCTTAAATCCTCCCATACTGGGGGATAAGGGACCAGACCGTATGACCGATAAACTCATCTTT.

This clone has more than one count but fewer than ten. TCRdb records a much larger clone's protein for this DNA, with a difference at residue 11 that likely arises from a read error; the protein given is the translation of the DNA. The J gene is TRDJ1, the V gene TRDV2; 11 bases match TRDD3. Germline values: CDR1 GEAIGNYY, CDR2 EKD. Unmatched junction bases numbered 11, after V lost 0 bases and J lost 6 bases. The CDR3 has 17 amino acids. The DNA for the CDR3 is TGTGCCTGTGACACCGTGGAACTGGGGGATAGGCCCTATAAACTCATCTTT. Translated: CACDTVELGDRPYKLIF.

The table lists this clone with a few counts. One base separates it from a far larger clone, so it is likely a read error. The CDR3 is CACDTGFRSTGGRQYADKLIF. The CDR3 nucleotides are TGTGCCTGTGACACCGGATTCCGGAGTACTGGGGGCCGACAGTACGCCGATAAACTCATCTTT. The chain couples TRDV2 to TRDJ1, with 8 bases matching TRDD3. Germline loops: CDR1 GEAIGNYY, CDR2 EKD. The ends lost 0 bases at V and 3 bases at J; junction bases unmatched: 23. The CDR3 length is 21 residues.

A remark on this clone: For this DNA, TCRdb reports the protein of a much larger clone, which diverges at residue 10, most likely from a read error; the protein presented here is translated directly from the DNA. The chain carries TRDV2 and TRDJ1, with 9 bases matching TRDD3. The CDR3 contains 18 residues. The J segment lost 1 base and the V segment lost 0 bases, leaving 11 bases of the junction unmatched. Germline V lookup: CDR1 GEAIGNYY, CDR2 EKD. The CDR3 coding sequence is TGTGCCTGTGACACCGTATCTGGGGGATGCTTCTCCACCGATAAACTCATCTTT. Translated, it gives CACDTVSGGCFSTDKLIF.

Comment on this clone: A far larger clone is off by one base, so a read error is likely. Additional DNA sequences in this sample encode the identical CDR3. The gene calls are TRDV2 and TRDJ1, with D maybe TRDD3 (6 bases). The germline CDR1 and CDR2 sequences are GEAIGNYY and EKD. The CDR3 covers 19 residues. The CDR3 nucleotides are TGTGCCTGTGACACCGTAGGGATAAGGGACAAACGGGCCACCGATAAACTCATCTTC. Amino acids: CACDTVGIRDKRATDKLIF.

This clone was counted many times. A far larger clone is off by one base, so a read error is likely. Other DNA sequences within the sample encode an identical CDR3. The chain combines TRDV2 with TRDJ1, with 8 bases identical to TRDD3. Germline V lookup: CDR1 GEAIGNYY, CDR2 EKD. The CDR3 sequence is 19 residues long. CDR3 DNA: TGTGCCTGTGACACCCTAGCCCGTACTGGGGGCGTTGATACCGATAAGCTCATCTTT. Its protein product is CACDTLARTGGVDTDKLIF.

The J gene is TRDJ1, the V gene TRDV2; D perhaps matches TRDD3 (6 bases). The CDR3 totals 15 residues. Germline CDR1 is GEAIGNYY and CDR2 is EKD. V was cut by 0 bases and J by 4 bases, with 14 bases left in between. The DNA of the CDR3 is TGTGCCTGTGACACCCTTAGTGGGGGGCGCGATAAACTCATCTTT. It codes for CACDTLSGGRDKLIF.

A remark on this clone: This likely came from a read error, as a far larger clone is one base away. Within the sample, other DNA sequences also encode this same CDR3. CDR3 DNA sequence: TGTGCCTGTGACACCATTATTGAGCAGACCGATAAACTCATCTTT. Protein product: CACDTIIEQTDKLIF. This rearrangement joins TRDV2 to TRDJ1; no clear D gene. This CDR3 is 15 amino acids long. Per germline, CDR1 GEAIGNYY and CDR2 EKD. The V end lost 0 bases, the J end lost 2 bases, and 12 bases lay between the germline ends.

A remark on this clone: This DNA's translation and the protein TCRdb lists, from a much larger clone, do not match at residue 7, likely due to a read error; the protein shown is translated from the DNA. V and J are TRDV2 and TRDJ3; D not certain. CDR3 size: 18 residues. Germline V lookup: CDR1 GEAIGNYY, CDR2 EKD. Trimming shortened V by 0 bases and J by 4 bases, and 15 bases separated the two germline ends. The CDR3 nucleotides are TGTGCCTGTGACACCGCTAGGGGTGCAGCTTGGGACACCCGACAGATGTTTTTC. Amino acid sequence: CACDTARGAAWDTRQMFF.

This clone was seen repeatedly, ten times or more. A far larger clone is one nucleotide away, so this likely arose from a read error. Other DNA sequences in the same sample also yield this CDR3. This chain links TRDV2 with TRDJ1, with 9 bases aligning to TRDD3. This CDR3 spans 25 amino acids. Germline CDR1 GEAIGNYY, CDR2 EKD. CDR3 region: CACDTLVSGGSSPSQEANYTDKLIF. In DNA, the CDR3 is TGTGCCTGCGACACCCTGGTATCTGGGGGATCATCTCCCAGTCAGGAGGCTAATTACACCGATAAACTCATCTTT.

The rearrangement links TRDV2 to TRDJ1; 11 nucleotides align to TRDD3. Trimming at V came to 0 bases and at J to 5 bases, leaving 10 bases not matched to a gene. This CDR3 contains 17 residues. CDR1 and CDR2 (germline): GEAIGNYY, EKD. The CDR3 nucleotides read TGTGCCTGTGACACCATCGATGGGGGATACGCTGCTGATAAACTCATCTTT. Protein product: CACDTIDGGYAADKLIF.

As regards this clone: This likely came from a read error, as a far larger clone is one base away. This same CDR3 is encoded by further DNA sequences in the sample. The rearrangement joins TRDV2 to TRDJ1; 11 bases fit TRDD3. The ends lost 3 bases at V and 0 bases at J; junction bases unmatched: 11. Per germline, CDR1 GEAIGNYY and CDR2 EKD. This CDR3 is built from 18 residues. The CDR3 is CACDPVRMGDTYTDKLIF. CDR3 nucleotides: TGTGCCTGTGACCCGGTTAGAATGGGGGATACGTACACCGATAAACTCATCTTT.

The sample holds a few counts of this clone. TCRdb's entry gives the protein of a much larger clone, which mismatches this DNA's translation at residue 5, likely from a read error; the protein reported here is translated from the DNA. The chain uses TRDV2 and TRDJ1; the match to TRDD3 covers 13 bases. V lost 3 bases to trimming and J lost 0 bases; unmatched junction nucleotides: 15. CDR1 and CDR2 from the germline V gene are GEAIGNYY and EKD. CDR3 length equals 20 residues. The DNA of the CDR3 is TGTGCCTGTGACGCGGTCCCTACTGGGGGATACGATAAGTACACCGATAAACTCATCTTT. Residues: CACDAVPTGGYDKYTDKLIF.

In its sample, this clone ranks as medium-sized. A far larger clone is only one base removed, so a read error is likely. This chain connects TRDV2 to TRDJ1; 11 bases map to TRDD3. This CDR3 comprises 17 residues. Germline CDR1 GEAIGNYY, CDR2 EKD. The CDR3 sequence: CARDTLGDTGASDKLIF. The CDR3 DNA reads as TGTGCCCGTGACACTCTGGGGGATACAGGAGCCTCCGATAAACTCATCTTT.

By its share, this clone is large (0.1 to 1%). A much larger clone sits a single nucleotide away, making a read error possible. The sample has other DNA sequences that encode this CDR3 too. The chain combines TRDV2 with TRDJ1; D might be TRDD3 (6 bases). V lost 3 bases and J lost 2, with 24 bases in between. Germline CDR1 is GEAIGNYY and CDR2 is EKD. The CDR3 totals 18 residues. The CDR3 sequence: CACDALLGDTRGTDKLIF. CDR3 DNA: TGTGCCTGTGACGCCCTACTGGGAGATACGCGAGGGACCGATAAACTCATCTTT.

The V and J genes are TRDV2 and TRDJ3; 13 positions match TRDD3. Germline V gene sequence: CDR1 GEAIGNYY, CDR2 EKD. After removal of 0 bases from V and 0 bases from J, the junction contained 10 bases not matched to a gene. This CDR3 has 22 residues. The CDR3 DNA follows: TGTGCCTGTGACACCTTACTGGGGGATACGCAGACCAGCTCCTGGGACACCCGACAGATGTTTTTC. As protein: CACDTLLGDTQTSSWDTRQMFF.

This clone was counted between two and nine times. TCRdb records a much larger clone's protein for this DNA, with a difference at residue 9 that likely arises from a read error; the protein given is the translation of the DNA. The chain recombines TRDV2 with TRDJ1, with 9 bases aligning to TRDD3. Trimming at V came to 0 bases and at J to 2 bases, leaving 12 bases not matched to a gene. From germline, CDR1 is GEAIGNYY and CDR2 EKD. The CDR3 has 18 residues. CDR3 coding DNA: TGTGCCTGTGACACCGTGGACCATTGGGGATACGCTACCGATAAACTCATCTTT. Residues: CACDTVDHWGYATDKLIF.